These 31 T cell receptor beta chains originate from one sample sequenced in a study of cytomegalovirus exposure and HLA in healthy donors. With 60 Vbeta and 13 Jbeta primers, the PCR was carried out. Data came from immunoSEQ multiplex PCR; TCRdb stores just in-frame clones and leaves some out. Here the sample spans fewer than 200,000 clones, around 67% being singletons. The sequencing input was PBMCs. Receptor source: a woman younger than 30 in good health and CMV-seropositive.

The V call is TRBV5-1, the J call TRBJ2-2; 8 bases map to TRBD1. The J segment lost 7 bases and the V segment lost 0 bases, leaving 5 bases of the junction unmatched. The CDR3 is 15 amino acids. Per the germline V gene, CDR1 is SGHRS and CDR2 is YFSETQ. The CDR3 loop is CASSLDQGAVGELFF. The CDR3 DNA is TGCGCCAGCAGCTTGGATCAGGGGGCGGTCGGGGAGCTGTTTTTT. The entire variable domain, with the rest obtained from reference TRBV5-1 and TRBJ2-2, is as follows: KAGVTQTPRYLIKTRGQQVTLSCSPISGHRSVSWYQQTPGQGLQFLFEYFSETQRNKGNFPGRFSGRQFSNSRSEMNVSTLELGDSALYLCASSLDQGAVGELFFGEGSRLTVL.

The gene calls are TRBV7-9 and TRBJ2-7, with TRBD1 identical over 7 bases. The CDR3 is 15 residues long. The junction had 9 bases not matched to a gene; V was cut back by 1 base and J by 6 bases. Germline loops: CDR1 SEHNR, CDR2 FQNEAQ (reference sequence). The CDR3 nucleotides are TGTGCCAGCAGCTTAGGGGGACAGAATTATTTCGAGCAGTACTTC. It specifies CASSLGGQNYFEQYF.

This chain links TRBV18 with TRBJ2-3; 14 nucleotides agree with TRBD2. J gave up 2 bases and V 3 bases, and 16 bases lay outside the gene matches. The CDR3 runs 21 residues. CDR1 and CDR2 (germline): KGHSH, LQKENI. The CDR3 is CASSPGPPTSGRAAPTDTQYF. The CDR3 nucleotides read TGTGCCAGCTCACCGGGGCCTCCGACTAGCGGGAGGGCGGCCCCCACAGATACGCAGTATTTT.

The CDR3 region has the DNA TGTGCCAGTAGTGTAAACGGACAGTTTAATCAGCCCCAGCATTTT. Protein: CASSVNGQFNQPQHF. The V and J genes are TRBV19 and TRBJ1-5, with D possibly being TRBD1 (6 bases). The length of the CDR3 is 15 residues. Germline CDR1 is LNHDA and CDR2 is SQIVND (reference sequence). The ends were cut back, 5 bases at V and 4 bases at J, with 15 bases in the middle.

The chain combines TRBV14 with TRBJ2-7; 10 nucleotides align to TRBD2. The CDR3 length is 16 residues. CDR1 is SGHDN and CDR2 is FVKESK in the germline V gene. V shed 1 base and J 3 bases; nucleotides not matched to a gene: 6. The CDR3 region is CASSQASLAGNYEQYF. In nucleotides, the CDR3 is TGTGCCAGCAGCCAAGCCTCACTAGCGGGGAACTACGAGCAGTACTTC.

This clone has just one count. The chain has TRBV25-1 and TRBJ2-7; maybe TRBD2 (5 bases). The CDR3 extends over 12 amino acids. The germline V and J ends were trimmed by 8 bases and 6 bases, with 14 bases remaining between them. CDR1 and CDR2 (germline): MGHDK, SYGVNS. CDR3 sequence reads: CASRDVVGEQYF. The CDR3 DNA sequence: TGTGCCAGCCGGGATGTGGTTGGCGAGCAGTACTTC.

This clone was picked up a small number of times. The chain uses TRBV19 and TRBJ1-5, with D perhaps TRBD1 (5 bases). Germline V lookup: CDR1 LNHDA, CDR2 SQIVND (reference sequence). The CDR3 contains 14 residues. Trimming took 0 bases from V and 7 from J, leaving 10 bases between them. The DNA of the CDR3 is TGTGCCAGTAGTATAGATCTCAGGGAACAGCCCCAGCATTTT. Translating it yields CASSIDLREQPQHF.

This chain links TRBV10-2 with TRBJ2-7; weak D call: TRBD1 (5 bases). This CDR3 region has 13 residues. The germline V and J ends were trimmed by 7 bases and 3 bases, with 13 bases remaining between them. Looked up from germline, CDR1 is WSHSY and CDR2 is SAAADI. The CDR3 here is CASKEQGYYEQYF. CDR3 in DNA: TGCGCCAGCAAGGAGCAGGGATACTACGAGCAGTACTTC.

The V and J genes are TRBV5-1 and TRBJ1-2, with TRBD1 matching over 9 bases. The germline V gene has CDR1 SGHRS and CDR2 YFSETQ. The CDR3 covers 15 residues. The trim removed 1 base at V and 5 bases at J, leaving 6 bases unmatched. The CDR3 protein is CASSLLGQGSYGYTF. CDR3 coding DNA: TGCGCCAGCAGCTTGTTGGGACAGGGTTCGTATGGCTACACCTTC.

The V call is TRBV28, the J call TRBJ2-7; TRBD2 aligns across 7 bases. This CDR3 has 15 amino acids. Germline assignment: CDR1 MDHEN and CDR2 SYDVKM. The V and J ends lost 6 bases and 2 bases, in that order; junction bases with no gene match: 10. CDR3 region: CASSSRGGVTYEQYF. Written as DNA, the CDR3 is TGTGCCAGCAGCAGCCGCGGGGGAGTTACCTACGAGCAGTACTTC.

The chain uses TRBV12-5 and TRBJ2-3, with TRBD1 matching 8 bases. CDR1 and CDR2 (germline): LGHNT, FRNRAP. The CDR3 extends over 20 amino acids. The ends lost 1 base at V and 2 bases at J; junction bases unmatched: 17. The CDR3 reads CASGLAGTGPNPLITDTQYF. Here the CDR3 DNA reads TGTGCTAGTGGTTTGGCCGGGACAGGCCCCAACCCCCTCATCACAGATACGCAGTATTTT.

This chain joins TRBV7-8 and TRBJ2-7; D may be TRBD2 (6 bases). Germline values: CDR1 SGHVS, CDR2 FQNEAQ. This CDR3 has 16 residues. Trimming took off 5 bases at V and 3 bases at J, with 20 bases between the two ends. The CDR3 DNA is TGTGCCAGCAGCCGGCAGGAGGGGCTGTTGATCTACGAGCAGTACTTC. Its protein is CASSRQEGLLIYEQYF.

The genes are TRBV6-1 and TRBJ1-5; TRBD1 aligns across 9 bases. This CDR3 is 15 amino acids long. With 3 bases clipped from V and 1 base from J, the junction kept 1 base outside the gene matches. Germline V gene data show CDR1 as MNHNS and CDR2 as SASEGT. CDR3 in DNA: TGTGCCAGCAGTGACGGGACAGGGAGCAATCAGCCCCAGCATTTT. Translated, it gives CASSDGTGSNQPQHF.

The V call is TRBV4-2, the J call TRBJ2-5, with no clear D. Germline values: CDR1 LGHNA, CDR2 YNFKEQ. V shed 1 base and J shed 2 bases, with 14 bases lying between them. This CDR3 comprises 16 residues. The CDR3 bases are TGTGCCAGCAGCCAAGTTGACTCCCCCTCACAAGAGACCCAGTACTTC. Its translation is CASSQVDSPSQETQYF.

The chain carries TRBV7-8 and TRBJ1-2; a possible D gene is TRBD1 (5 bases). The V gene lost 5 bases and the J gene lost 5 bases, with 21 bases spanning the gap. CDR3 size: 16 residues. The germline V gene has CDR1 SGHVS and CDR2 FQNEAQ. In DNA form, the CDR3 reads TGTGCCAGCAGCCCCCAGGTGGGGGGAGCGACTTATGGCTACACCTTC. This codes for CASSPQVGGATYGYTF.

This clone was observed a few times. The V gene is TRBV4-3, the J gene TRBJ2-2; the D gene is possibly TRBD2 (6 bases). CDR3 length equals 16 residues. Trimming stripped 0 bases from V and 8 bases from J, with 16 bases between. Germline assignment: CDR1 LGHNA and CDR2 YSLEER. CDR3 DNA: TGCGCCAGCAGCCAAGATCCCCAAGGGGCGGGAGGGGAGCTGTTTTTT. It is translated as CASSQDPQGAGGELFF.

The chain joins TRBV27 to TRBJ2-3, with 7 bases matching TRBD2. J was trimmed by 8 bases and V by 5 bases; bases with no gene match: 13. The CDR3 is 15 residues long. Germline CDR1 reads MNHEY; CDR2 reads SMNVEV (reference sequence). CDR3 DNA: TGTGCCAGCAGTCCCCGACTAGCAGCCGCAGCTACGCAGTATTTT. It encodes CASSPRLAAAATQYF.

The chain recombines TRBV11-2 with TRBJ2-5; 8 bases align to TRBD2. V gave up 6 bases and J gave up 2 bases; unmatched junction bases: 8. The CDR3 is made up of 15 amino acids. Germline V lookup: CDR1 SGHAT, CDR2 FQNNGV. In nucleotides, the CDR3 is TGTGCCAGCAGGAACCGGGCTAGCGGGCAAGAGACCCAGTACTTC. Protein: CASRNRASGQETQYF. The variable domain in full, with the rest retrieved from reference TRBV11-2 and TRBJ2-5, is EAGVAQSPRYKIIEKRQSVAFWCNPISGHATLYWYQQILGQGPKLLIQFQNNGVVDDSQLPKDRFSAERLKGVDSTLKIQPAKLEDSAVYLCASRNRASGQETQYFGPGTRLLVL.

CDR3: CASSLAGGWETQYF. The CDR3, as DNA: TGTGCCAGCAGCTTAGCGGGGGGCTGGGAGACCCAGTACTTC. This rearrangement joins TRBV5-6 to TRBJ2-5; 9 bases match TRBD2. CDR1 and CDR2 from the germline V gene are SGHDT and YYEEEE. The CDR3 contains 14 residues. The ends lost 2 bases at V and 5 bases at J; junction bases unmatched: 4.

In this sample, this clone turned up a few times. The V call is TRBV6-5, the J call TRBJ1-2; 10 nucleotides agree with TRBD1. Germline CDR1 and CDR2: MNHEY and SVGAGI. The CDR3 contains 14 residues. Losses at the gene ends were 6 bases for V and 7 bases for J; bases not matched to a gene: 8. CDR3 in amino acids: CASRRTGGGFGYTF. DNA of the CDR3: TGTGCCAGCAGGCGGACAGGGGGTGGATTTGGCTACACCTTC.

The chain carries TRBV4-1 and TRBJ2-5; 9 nucleotides match TRBD1. The J call may be faulty, since TRBJ2-7 better matches the DNA end. The CDR3 spans 16 residues. Germline CDR1 reads MGHRA; CDR2 reads YSYEKL. The DNA for the CDR3 is TGCGCCAGCAGCCATCAACCGGGACAGGGATCCTACGAGCAGTACTTC. Protein: CASSHQPGQGSYEQYF.

The table lists this clone with a few counts. This chain links TRBV9 with TRBJ2-1, with 7 bases that match TRBD2. The V segment lost 3 bases and the J segment 10 bases; nucleotides outside the gene matches: 13. The V gene's germline CDR1 is SGDLS and CDR2 YYNGEE. The CDR3 sequence is 15 residues long. CDR3 in DNA: TGTGCCAGCAGCGAAAAAGGACTAGGGGTCGGGGAGCAGTTCTTC. Encoded protein: CASSEKGLGVGEQFF.

This clone was seen a few times. The chain carries TRBV9 and TRBJ1-1; 7 nucleotides line up with TRBD1. Trimming removed 3 bases from V and 1 base from J; junction bases left unmatched: 9. The CDR3 contains 16 residues. CDR1 SGDLS and CDR2 YYNGEE come from the germline V gene. The CDR3 sequence: CASSARGGRKNTEAFF. DNA for the CDR3: TGTGCCAGCAGCGCCAGAGGGGGCAGGAAGAACACTGAAGCTTTCTTT.

The chain combines TRBV13 with TRBJ2-7, with 10 bases that match TRBD1. Trimming removed 5 bases from V and 2 bases from J; junction bases left unmatched: 6. This CDR3 is 15 amino acids long. Germline V CDR1 and CDR2: PRHDT, FYEKMQ (reference sequence). The CDR3 DNA reads as TGTGCCAGCAGCCGGGGACAGGGGAGGACCTACGAGCAGTACTTC. It yields the protein CASSRGQGRTYEQYF.

This sequence joins TRBV5-4 and TRBJ2-7; 7 bases match TRBD1. The CDR3 is 13 amino acids. V was pared by 2 bases and J by 6 bases, with 5 bases of the junction left unmatched. The germline gives CDR1 SGHNT, CDR2 YYREEE (reference sequence). DNA for the CDR3: TGTGCCAGCAGCTTCCCGACAGGGAGCGAGCAGTACTTC. Translating it yields CASSFPTGSEQYF.

This chain connects TRBV2 to TRBJ2-5; a possible D gene is TRBD2 (6 bases). Germline-derived CDR1 and CDR2 are SNHLY and FYNNEI. The CDR3 is 13 residues long. The V end lost 5 bases, the J end lost 3 bases, and 10 bases lay between the germline ends. CDR3 bases: TGTGCCAGCAGTAGAGGGGAGGAAGAGACCCAGTACTTC. Its protein is CASSRGEEETQYF.

The V call is TRBV2, the J call TRBJ2-2; 7 bases fit TRBD1. CDR3 length: 19 amino acids. J was trimmed by 0 bases and V by 5 bases; bases with no gene match: 15. Germline V gene data show CDR1 as SNHLY and CDR2 as FYNNEI. The CDR3 loop reads CASSRLRKRTGTNTGELFF. The CDR3 bases are TGTGCCAGCAGTCGCCTTCGAAAACGGACAGGAACGAACACCGGGGAGCTGTTTTTT.

This chain joins TRBV25-1 and TRBJ1-5; D perhaps matches TRBD1 (5 bases). The length of the CDR3 is 15 residues. Germline CDR1 reads MGHDK; CDR2 reads SYGVNS. The V gene lost 5 bases and the J gene lost 4 bases, with 15 bases spanning the gap. CDR3 loop: CASSPGVGLNQPQHF. The CDR3, as DNA: TGTGCCAGCAGTCCGGGGGTGGGCTTGAATCAGCCCCAGCATTTT.

The chain has TRBV5-4 and TRBJ2-7; TRBD2 matches at 9 bases. This CDR3 region has 17 residues. Germline CDR1 reads SGHNT; CDR2 reads YYREEE (reference sequence). With 2 bases clipped from V and 7 bases from J, the junction kept 16 bases outside the gene matches. CDR3 nucleotides: TGTGCCAGCAGCTTACTCATGTTAGCGGGAGAAACGAGGGAGCAGTACTTC. The encoded protein is CASSLLMLAGETREQYF.

The chain combines TRBV29-1 with TRBJ2-7, with D tentatively TRBD1 (6 bases). Trimming cost V 6 bases and J 2 bases, with 17 bases left between them. The germline CDR1 and CDR2 sequences are SQVTM and ANQGSEA. The CDR3 has 14 amino acids. CDR3 bases: TGCAGCGTCCGGACCAGGGGTGTCCCCTACGAGCAGTACTTC. This encodes CSVRTRGVPYEQYF.

The chain recombines TRBV10-1 with TRBJ2-7; D possibly corresponds to TRBD2 (6 bases). This CDR3 has 15 residues. Trimming left V 5 bases short and J 4 bases short, with 18 bases between. Germline CDR1 is WNHNN and CDR2 is SYGVQD (reference sequence). The CDR3 DNA follows: TGCGCCAGCAGTTCTGTCGGGGGACCGTTTTACGAGCAGTACTTC. Translating it yields CASSSVGGPFYEQYF.